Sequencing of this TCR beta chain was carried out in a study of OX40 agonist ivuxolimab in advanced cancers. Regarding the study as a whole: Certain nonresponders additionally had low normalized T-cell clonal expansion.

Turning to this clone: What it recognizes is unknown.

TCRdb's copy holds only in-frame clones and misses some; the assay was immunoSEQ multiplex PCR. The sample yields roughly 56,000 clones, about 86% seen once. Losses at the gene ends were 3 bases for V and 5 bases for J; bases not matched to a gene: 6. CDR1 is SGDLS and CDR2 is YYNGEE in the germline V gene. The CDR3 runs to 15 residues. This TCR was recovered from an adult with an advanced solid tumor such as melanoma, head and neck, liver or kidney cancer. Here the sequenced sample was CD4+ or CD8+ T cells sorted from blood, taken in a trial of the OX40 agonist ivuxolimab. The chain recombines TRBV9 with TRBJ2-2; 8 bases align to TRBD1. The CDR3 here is CASSADRAITGELFF. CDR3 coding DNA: TGTGCCAGCAGCGCGGACAGGGCGATTACCGGGGAGCTGTTTTTT.